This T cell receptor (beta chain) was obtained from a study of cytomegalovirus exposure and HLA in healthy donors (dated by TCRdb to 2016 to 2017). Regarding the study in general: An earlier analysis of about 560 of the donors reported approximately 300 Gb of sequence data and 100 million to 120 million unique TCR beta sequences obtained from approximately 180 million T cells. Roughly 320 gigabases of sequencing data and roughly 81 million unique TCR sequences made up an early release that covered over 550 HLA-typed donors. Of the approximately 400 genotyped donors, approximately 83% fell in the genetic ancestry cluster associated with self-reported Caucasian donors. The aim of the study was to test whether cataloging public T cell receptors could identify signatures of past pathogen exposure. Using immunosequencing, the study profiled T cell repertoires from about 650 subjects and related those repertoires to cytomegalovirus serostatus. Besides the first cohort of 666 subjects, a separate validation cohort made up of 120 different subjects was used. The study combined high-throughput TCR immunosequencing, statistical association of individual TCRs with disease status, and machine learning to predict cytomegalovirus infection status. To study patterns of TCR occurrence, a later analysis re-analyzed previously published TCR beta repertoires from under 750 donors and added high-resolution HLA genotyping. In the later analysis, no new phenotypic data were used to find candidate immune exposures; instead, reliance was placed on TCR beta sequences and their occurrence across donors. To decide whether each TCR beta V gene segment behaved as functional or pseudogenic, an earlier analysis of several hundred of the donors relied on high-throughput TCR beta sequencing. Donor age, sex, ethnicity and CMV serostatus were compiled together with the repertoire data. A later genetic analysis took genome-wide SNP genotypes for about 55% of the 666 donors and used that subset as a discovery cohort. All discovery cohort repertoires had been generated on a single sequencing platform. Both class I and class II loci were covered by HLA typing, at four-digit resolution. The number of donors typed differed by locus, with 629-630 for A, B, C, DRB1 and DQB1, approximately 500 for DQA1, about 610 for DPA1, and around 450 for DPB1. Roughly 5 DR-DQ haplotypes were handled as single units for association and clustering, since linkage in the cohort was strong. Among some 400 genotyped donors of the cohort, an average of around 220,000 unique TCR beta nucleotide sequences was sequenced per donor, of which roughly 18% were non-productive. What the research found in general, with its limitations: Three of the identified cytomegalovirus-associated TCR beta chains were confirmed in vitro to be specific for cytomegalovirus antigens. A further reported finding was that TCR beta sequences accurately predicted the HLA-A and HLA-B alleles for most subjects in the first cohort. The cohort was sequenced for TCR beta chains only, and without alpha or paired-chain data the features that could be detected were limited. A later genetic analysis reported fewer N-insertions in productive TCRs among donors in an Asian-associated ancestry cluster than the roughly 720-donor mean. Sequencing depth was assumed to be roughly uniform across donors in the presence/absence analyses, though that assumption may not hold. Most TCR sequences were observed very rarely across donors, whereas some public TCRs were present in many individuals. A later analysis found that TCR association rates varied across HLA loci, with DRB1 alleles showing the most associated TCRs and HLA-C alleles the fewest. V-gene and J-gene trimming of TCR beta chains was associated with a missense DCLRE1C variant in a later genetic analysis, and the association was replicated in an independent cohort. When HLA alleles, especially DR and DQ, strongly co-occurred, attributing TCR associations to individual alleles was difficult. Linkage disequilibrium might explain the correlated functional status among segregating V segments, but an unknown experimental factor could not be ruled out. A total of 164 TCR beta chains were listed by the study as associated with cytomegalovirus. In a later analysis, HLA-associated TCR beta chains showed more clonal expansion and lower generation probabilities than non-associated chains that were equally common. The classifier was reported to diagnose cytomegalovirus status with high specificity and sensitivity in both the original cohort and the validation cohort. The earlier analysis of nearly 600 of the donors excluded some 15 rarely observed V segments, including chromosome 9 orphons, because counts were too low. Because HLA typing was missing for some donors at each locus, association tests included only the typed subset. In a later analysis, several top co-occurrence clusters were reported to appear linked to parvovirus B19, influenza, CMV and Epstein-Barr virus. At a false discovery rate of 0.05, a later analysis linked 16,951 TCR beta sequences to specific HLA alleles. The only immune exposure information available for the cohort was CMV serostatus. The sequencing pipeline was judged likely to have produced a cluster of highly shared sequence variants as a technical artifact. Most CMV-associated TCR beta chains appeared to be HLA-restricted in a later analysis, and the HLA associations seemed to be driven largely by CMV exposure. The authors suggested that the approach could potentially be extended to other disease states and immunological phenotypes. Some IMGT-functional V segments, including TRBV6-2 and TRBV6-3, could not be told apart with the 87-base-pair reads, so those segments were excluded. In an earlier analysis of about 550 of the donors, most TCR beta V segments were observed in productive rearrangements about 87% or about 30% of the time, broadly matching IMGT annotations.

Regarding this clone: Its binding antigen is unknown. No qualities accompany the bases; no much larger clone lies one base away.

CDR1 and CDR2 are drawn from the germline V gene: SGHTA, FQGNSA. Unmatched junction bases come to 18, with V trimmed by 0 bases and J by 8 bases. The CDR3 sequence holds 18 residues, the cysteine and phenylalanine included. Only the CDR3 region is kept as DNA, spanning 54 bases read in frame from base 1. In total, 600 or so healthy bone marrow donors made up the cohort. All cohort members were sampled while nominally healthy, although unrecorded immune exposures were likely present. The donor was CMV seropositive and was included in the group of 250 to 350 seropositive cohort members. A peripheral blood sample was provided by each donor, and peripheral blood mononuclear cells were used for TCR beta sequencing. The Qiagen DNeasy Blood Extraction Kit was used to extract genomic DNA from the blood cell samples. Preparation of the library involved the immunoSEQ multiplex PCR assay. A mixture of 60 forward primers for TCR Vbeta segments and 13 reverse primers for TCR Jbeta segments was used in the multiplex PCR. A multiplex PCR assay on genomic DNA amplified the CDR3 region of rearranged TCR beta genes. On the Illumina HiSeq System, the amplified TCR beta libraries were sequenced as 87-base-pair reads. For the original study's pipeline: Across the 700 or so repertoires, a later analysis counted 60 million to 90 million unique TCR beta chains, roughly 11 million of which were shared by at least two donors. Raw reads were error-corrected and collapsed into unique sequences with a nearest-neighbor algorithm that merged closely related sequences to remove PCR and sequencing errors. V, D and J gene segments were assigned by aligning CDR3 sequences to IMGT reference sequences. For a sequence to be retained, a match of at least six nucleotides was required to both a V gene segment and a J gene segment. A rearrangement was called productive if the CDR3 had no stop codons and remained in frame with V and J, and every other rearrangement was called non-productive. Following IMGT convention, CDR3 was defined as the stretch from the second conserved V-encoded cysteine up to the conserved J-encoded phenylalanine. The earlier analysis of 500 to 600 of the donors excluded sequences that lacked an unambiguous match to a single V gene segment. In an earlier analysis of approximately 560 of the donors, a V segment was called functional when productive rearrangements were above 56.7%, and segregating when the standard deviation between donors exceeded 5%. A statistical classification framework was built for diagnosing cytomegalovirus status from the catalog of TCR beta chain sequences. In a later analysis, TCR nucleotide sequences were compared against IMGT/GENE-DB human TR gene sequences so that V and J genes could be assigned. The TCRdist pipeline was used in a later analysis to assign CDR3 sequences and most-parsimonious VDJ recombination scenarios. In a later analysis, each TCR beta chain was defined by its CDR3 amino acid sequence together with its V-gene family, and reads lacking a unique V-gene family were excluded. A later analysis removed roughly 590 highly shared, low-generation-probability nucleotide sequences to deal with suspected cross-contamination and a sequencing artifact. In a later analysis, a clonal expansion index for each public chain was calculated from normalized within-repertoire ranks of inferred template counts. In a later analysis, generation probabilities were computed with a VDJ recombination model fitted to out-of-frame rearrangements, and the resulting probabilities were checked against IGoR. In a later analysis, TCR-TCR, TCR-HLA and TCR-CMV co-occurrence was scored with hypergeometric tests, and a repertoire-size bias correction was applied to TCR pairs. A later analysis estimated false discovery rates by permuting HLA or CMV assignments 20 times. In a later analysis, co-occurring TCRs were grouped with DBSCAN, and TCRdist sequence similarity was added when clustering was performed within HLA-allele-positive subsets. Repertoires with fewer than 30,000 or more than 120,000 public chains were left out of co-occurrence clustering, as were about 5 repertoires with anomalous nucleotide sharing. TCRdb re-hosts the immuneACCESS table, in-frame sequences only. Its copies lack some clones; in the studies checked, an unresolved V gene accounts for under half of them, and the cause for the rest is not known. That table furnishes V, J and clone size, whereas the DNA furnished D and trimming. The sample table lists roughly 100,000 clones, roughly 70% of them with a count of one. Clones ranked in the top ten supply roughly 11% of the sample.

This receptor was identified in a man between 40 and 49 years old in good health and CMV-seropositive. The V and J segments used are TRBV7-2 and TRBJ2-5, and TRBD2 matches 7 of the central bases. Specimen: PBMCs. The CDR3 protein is CASSLAVGSGAFGGTQYF. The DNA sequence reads TGTGCCAGCAGCTTAGCAGTTGGGAGCGGGGCGTTTGGGGGAACCCAGTACTTC.